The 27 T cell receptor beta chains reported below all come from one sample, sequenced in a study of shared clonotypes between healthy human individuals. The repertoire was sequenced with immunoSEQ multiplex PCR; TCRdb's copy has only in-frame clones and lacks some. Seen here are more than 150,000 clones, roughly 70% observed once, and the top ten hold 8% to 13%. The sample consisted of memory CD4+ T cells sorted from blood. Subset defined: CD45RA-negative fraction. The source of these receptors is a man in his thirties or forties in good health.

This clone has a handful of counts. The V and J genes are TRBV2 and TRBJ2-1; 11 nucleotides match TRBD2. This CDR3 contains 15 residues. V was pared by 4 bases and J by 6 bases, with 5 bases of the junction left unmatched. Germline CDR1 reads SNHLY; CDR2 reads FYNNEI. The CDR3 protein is CASSGGTSGLNEQFF. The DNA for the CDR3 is TGTGCCAGCAGTGGAGGGACTAGCGGCCTCAATGAGCAGTTCTTC.

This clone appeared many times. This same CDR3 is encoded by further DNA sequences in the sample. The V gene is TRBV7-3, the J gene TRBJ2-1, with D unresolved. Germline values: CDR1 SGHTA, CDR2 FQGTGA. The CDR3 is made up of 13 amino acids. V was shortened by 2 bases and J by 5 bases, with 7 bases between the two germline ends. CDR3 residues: CASSLGQNNEQFF. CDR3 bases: TGTGCCAGCAGCTTAGGCCAGAACAATGAGCAGTTCTTC.

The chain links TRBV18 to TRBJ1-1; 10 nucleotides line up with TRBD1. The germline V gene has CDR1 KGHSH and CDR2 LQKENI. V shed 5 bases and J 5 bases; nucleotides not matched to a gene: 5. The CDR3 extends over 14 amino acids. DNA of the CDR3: TGTGCCAGCTCAGGCGACAGGGGGCGGACTGAAGCTTTCTTT. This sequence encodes CASSGDRGRTEAFF.

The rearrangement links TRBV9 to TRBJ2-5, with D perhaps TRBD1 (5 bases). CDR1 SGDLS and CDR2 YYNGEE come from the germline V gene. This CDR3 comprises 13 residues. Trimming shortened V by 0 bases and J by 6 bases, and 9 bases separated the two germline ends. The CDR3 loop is CASSVGGLKTQYF. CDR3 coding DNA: TGTGCCAGCAGCGTAGGGGGCTTAAAGACCCAGTACTTC.

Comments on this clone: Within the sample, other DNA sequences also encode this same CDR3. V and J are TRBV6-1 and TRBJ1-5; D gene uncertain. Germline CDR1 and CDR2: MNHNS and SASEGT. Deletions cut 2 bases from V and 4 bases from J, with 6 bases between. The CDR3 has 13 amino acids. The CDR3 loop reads CASSESFNQPQHF. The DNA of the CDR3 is TGTGCCAGCAGTGAAAGCTTTAATCAGCCCCAGCATTTT.

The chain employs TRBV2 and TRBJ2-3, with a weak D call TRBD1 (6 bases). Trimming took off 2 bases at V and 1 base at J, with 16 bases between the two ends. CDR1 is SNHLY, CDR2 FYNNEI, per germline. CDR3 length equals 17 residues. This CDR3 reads CASSERGSAGGTDTQYF. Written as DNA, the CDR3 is TGTGCCAGCAGTGAACGGGGTTCGGCAGGGGGCACAGATACGCAGTATTTT.

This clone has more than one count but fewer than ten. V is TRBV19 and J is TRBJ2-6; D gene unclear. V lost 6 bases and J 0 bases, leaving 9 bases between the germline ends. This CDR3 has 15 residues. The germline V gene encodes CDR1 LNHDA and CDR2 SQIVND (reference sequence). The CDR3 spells CASSPSGSGANVLTF. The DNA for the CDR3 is TGTGCCAGTAGCCCAAGTGGCTCTGGGGCCAACGTCCTGACTTTC.

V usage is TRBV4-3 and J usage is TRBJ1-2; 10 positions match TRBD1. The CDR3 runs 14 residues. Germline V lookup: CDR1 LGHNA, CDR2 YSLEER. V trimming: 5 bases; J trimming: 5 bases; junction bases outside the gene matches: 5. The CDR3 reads CASSSTDRGYGYTF. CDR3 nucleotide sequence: TGCGCCAGCAGCTCCACGGACAGGGGGTATGGCTACACCTTC.

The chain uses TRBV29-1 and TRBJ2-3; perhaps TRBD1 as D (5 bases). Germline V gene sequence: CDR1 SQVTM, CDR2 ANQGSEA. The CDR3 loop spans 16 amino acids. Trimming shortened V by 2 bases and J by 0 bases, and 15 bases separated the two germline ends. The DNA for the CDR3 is TGCAGCGTTGAATTGTGGCAGGGATCTAGCACAGATACGCAGTATTTT. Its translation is CSVELWQGSSTDTQYF.

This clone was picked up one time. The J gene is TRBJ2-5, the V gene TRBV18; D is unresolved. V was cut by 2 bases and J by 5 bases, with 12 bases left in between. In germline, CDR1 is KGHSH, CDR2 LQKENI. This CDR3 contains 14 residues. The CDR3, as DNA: TGTGCCAGCTCACCAAATACGCGGTCGGAGACCCAGTACTTC. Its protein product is CASSPNTRSETQYF.

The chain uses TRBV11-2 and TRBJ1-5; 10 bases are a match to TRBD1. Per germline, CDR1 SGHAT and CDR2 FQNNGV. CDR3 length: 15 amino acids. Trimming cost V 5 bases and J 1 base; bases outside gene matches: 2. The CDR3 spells CASSEDRGSNQPQHF. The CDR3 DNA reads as TGTGCCAGCAGCGAGGACAGGGGGAGCAATCAGCCCCAGCATTTT. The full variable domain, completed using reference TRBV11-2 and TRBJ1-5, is EAGVAQSPRYKIIEKRQSVAFWCNPISGHATLYWYQQILGQGPKLLIQFQNNGVVDDSQLPKDRFSAERLKGVDSTLKIQPAKLEDSAVYLCASSEDRGSNQPQHFGDGTRLSIL.

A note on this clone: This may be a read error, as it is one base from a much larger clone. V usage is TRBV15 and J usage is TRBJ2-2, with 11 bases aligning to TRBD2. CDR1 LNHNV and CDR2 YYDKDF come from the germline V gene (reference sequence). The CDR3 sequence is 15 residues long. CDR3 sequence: CTTSRGLAGLGELFF. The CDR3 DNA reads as TGTACCACCAGCAGAGGACTAGCGGGCCTTGGGGAGCTGTTTTTT.

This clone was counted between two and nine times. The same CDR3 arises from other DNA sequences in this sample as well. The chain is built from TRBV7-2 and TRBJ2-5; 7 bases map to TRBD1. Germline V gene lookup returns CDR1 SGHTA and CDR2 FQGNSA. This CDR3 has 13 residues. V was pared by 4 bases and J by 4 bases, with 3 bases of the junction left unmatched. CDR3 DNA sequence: TGTGCCAGCAGCTCGGGGACAGCAGAGACCCAGTACTTC. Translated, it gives CASSSGTAETQYF.

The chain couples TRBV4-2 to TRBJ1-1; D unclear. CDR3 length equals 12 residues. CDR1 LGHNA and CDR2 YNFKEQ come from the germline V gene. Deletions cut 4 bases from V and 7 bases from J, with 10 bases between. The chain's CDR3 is CASSLNRDEAFF. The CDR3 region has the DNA TGTGCCAGCAGCCTGAACAGAGATGAAGCTTTCTTT.

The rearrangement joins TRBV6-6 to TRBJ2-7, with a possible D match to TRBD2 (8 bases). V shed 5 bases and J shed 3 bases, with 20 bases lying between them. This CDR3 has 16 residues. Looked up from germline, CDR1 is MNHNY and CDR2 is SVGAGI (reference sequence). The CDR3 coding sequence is TGTGCCAGCAGTAAACGGACTAGCAGGGGGTACTACGAGCAGTACTTC. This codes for CASSKRTSRGYYEQYF.

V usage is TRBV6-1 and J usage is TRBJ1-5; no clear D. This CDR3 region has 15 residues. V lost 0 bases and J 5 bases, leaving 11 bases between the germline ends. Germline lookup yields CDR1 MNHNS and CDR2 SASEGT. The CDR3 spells CASSEARSPHQPQHF. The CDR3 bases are TGTGCCAGCAGTGAAGCTAGGTCACCTCATCAGCCCCAGCATTTT.

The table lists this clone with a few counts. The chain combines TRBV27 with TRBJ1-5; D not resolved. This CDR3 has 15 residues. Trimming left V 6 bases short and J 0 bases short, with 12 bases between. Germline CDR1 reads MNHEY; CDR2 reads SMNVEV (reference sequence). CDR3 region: CASSITALSNQPQHF. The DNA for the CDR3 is TGTGCCAGCAGCATAACAGCGCTTAGCAATCAGCCCCAGCATTTT.

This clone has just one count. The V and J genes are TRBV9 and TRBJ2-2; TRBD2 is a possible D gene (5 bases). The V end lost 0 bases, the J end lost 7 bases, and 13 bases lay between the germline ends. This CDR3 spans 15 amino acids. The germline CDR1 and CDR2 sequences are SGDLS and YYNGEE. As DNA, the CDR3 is TGTGCCAGCAGCGTAGAGGGTCTCGGAGGCGGGGAGCTGTTTTTT. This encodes CASSVEGLGGGELFF.

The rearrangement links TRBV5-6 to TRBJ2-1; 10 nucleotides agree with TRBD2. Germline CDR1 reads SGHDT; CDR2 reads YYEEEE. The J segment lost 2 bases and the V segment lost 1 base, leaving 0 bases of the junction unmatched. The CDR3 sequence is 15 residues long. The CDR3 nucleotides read TGTGCCAGCAGCTTGACTAGCGGGGCCTACAATGAGCAGTTCTTC. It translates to CASSLTSGAYNEQFF. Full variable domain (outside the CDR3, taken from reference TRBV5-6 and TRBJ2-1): DAGVTQSPTHLIKTRGQQVTLRCSPKSGHDTVSWYQQALGQGPQFIFQYYEEEERQRGNFPDRFSGHQFPNYSSELNVNALLLGDSALYLCASSLTSGAYNEQFFGPGTRLTVL.

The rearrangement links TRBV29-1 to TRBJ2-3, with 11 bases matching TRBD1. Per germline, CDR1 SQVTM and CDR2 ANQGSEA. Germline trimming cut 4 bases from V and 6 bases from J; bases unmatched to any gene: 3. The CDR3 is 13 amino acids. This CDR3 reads CSVGTGGADTQYF. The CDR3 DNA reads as TGCAGCGTTGGGACAGGGGGCGCGGATACGCAGTATTTT.

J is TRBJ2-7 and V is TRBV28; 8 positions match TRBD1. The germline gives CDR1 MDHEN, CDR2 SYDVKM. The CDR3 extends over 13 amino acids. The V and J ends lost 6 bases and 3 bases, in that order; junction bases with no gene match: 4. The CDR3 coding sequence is TGTGCCAGCAGGGGACAGGAAAACTACGAGCAGTACTTC. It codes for CASRGQENYEQYF.

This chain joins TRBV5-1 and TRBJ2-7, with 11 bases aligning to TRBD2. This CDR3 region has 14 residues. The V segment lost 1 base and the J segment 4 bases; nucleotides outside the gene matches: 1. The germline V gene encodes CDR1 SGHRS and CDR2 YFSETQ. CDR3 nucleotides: TGCGCCAGCAGCTTGACTAGCGGGAGTTACGAGCAGTACTTC. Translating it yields CASSLTSGSYEQYF.

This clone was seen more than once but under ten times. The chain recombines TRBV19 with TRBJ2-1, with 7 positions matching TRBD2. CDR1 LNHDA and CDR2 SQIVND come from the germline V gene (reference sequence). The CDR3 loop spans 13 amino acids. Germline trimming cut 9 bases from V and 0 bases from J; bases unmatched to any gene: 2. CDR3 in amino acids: CASREDSYNEQFF. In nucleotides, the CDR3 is TGTGCCAGCCGGGAGGACTCCTACAATGAGCAGTTCTTC.

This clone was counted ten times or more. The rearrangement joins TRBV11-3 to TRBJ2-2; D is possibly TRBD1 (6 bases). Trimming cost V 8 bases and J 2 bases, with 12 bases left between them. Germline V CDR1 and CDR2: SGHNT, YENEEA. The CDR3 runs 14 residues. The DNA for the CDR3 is TGTGCCAGCGGACCGGGACAAAACACCGGGGAGCTGTTTTTT. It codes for CASGPGQNTGELFF.

DNA for the CDR3: TGCGCCAGCAGCTTGGAGGGGGCGGGCTCCGGGGAGCTGTTTTTT. Residues: CASSLEGAGSGELFF. This chain joins TRBV5-1 and TRBJ2-2, with 7 bases that match TRBD1. Germline CDR1 SGHRS, CDR2 YFSETQ. V lost 0 bases to trimming and J lost 6 bases; unmatched junction nucleotides: 5. The CDR3 is 15 residues long.

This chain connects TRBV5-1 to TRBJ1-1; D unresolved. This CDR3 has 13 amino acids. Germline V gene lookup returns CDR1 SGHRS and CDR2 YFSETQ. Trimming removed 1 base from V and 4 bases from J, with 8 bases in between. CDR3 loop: CASSLRGATEAFF. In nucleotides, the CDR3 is TGCGCCAGCAGCTTGAGAGGAGCCACTGAAGCTTTCTTT.

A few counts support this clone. CDR3 DNA: TGTGCCAGCAGCTCAGCGTCGGCGGGAGGGCCTTTCAATGAGCAGTTCTTC. Translated: CASSSASAGGPFNEQFF. The chain employs TRBV5-4 and TRBJ2-1; 9 bases align to TRBD2. The CDR3 has 17 residues. V lost 3 bases to trimming and J lost 6 bases; unmatched junction nucleotides: 13. Germline V lookup: CDR1 SGHNT, CDR2 YYREEE (reference sequence).